A selection of T cell receptor beta chains follows, all from one sample in a study of blood T cell repertoires in COVID-19. Libraries were prepared by immunoSEQ multiplex PCR; TCRdb keeps only in-frame clonotypes and omits some of them. Found here are 190,000 or so clones, 85% to 90% of them singletons; the top ten hold approximately 0.88%. Sequencing was done on a sample of peripheral blood. The receptor source for this set is a woman under 30 who had recovered from COVID-19. CDR3s include the opening cysteine and the closing phenylalanine or tryptophan. The D gene is left open where the match is weak. Rows may omit the clone size; those that give it use once, few, many or a size class.

d_call	v_call	j_call	clone_size	cdr3_aa	cdr3_nt
NA	TRBV2	TRBJ1-6	NA	CASSLRDISSPLHF	TGTGCCAGCAGCTTACGGGACATCTCTTCACCCCTCCACTTT
NA	TRBV6-5	TRBJ2-5	NA	CASSYSVLQETQYF	TGTGCCAGCAGTTATTCGGTGCTCCAAGAGACCCAGTACTTC
NA	TRBV7-2	TRBJ1-1	once	CASSSPRLGRTEAFF	TGTGCCAGCAGTTCACCCCGGCTAGGTCGCACTGAAGCTTTCTTT
NA	TRBV28	TRBJ1-5	NA	CASNSGGAGNQPQHF	TGTGCCAGCAACTCAGGCGGGGCGGGCAATCAGCCCCAGCATTTT
TRBD1	TRBV7-2	TRBJ1-1	NA	CASSADRATEAFF	TGTGCCAGCAGCGCAGACAGGGCGACTGAAGCTTTCTTT
TRBD1	TRBV19	TRBJ1-5	NA	CASSVAQHRGIYQPQHF	TGTGCCAGTAGCGTAGCCCAACACAGGGGAATCTATCAGCCCCAGCATTTT
NA	TRBV5-5	TRBJ2-5	NA	CASSSPRGRAETQYF	TGTGCCAGCAGCTCCCCCCGAGGGCGGGCAGAGACCCAGTACTTC
TRBD1	TRBV24-1	TRBJ2-5	NA	CATSDDRGDETQYF	TGTGCCACCAGTGATGACAGGGGAGACGAGACCCAGTACTTC
NA	TRBV24-1	TRBJ2-3	once	CATSVNSRTDTQYF	TGTGCCACCAGTGTCAACAGCCGCACAGATACGCAGTATTTT
TRBD1	TRBV4-1	TRBJ1-2	NA	CASSPDRVYGYTF	TGCGCCAGCAGTCCGGACAGGGTCTATGGCTACACCTTC
TRBD1	TRBV7-9	TRBJ1-4	NA	CASSSGQGGTNEKLFF	TGTGCCAGCTCATCGGGACAGGGTGGCACTAATGAAAAACTGTTTTTT
NA	TRBV24-1	TRBJ2-7	NA	CATRGRFSYEQYF	TGTGCCACCAGGGGCAGGTTTTCCTACGAGCAGTACTTC
NA	TRBV2	TRBJ2-7	few	CASNPGVGWDEQYF	TGTGCCAGCAATCCCGGTGTGGGCTGGGACGAGCAGTACTTC
NA	TRBV2	TRBJ2-7	NA	CASSEDWGRTLEQYF	TGTGCCAGCAGTGAAGACTGGGGGAGGACCCTCGAGCAGTACTTC
TRBD1	TRBV28	TRBJ1-5	NA	CASRGQGSFNQPQHF	TGTGCCAGCAGGGGACAGGGAAGCTTCAATCAGCCCCAGCATTTT
NA	TRBV11-3	TRBJ2-3	NA	CASSPPMEGTQYF	TGTGCCAGCAGCCCGCCTATGGAGGGCACGCAGTATTTT
TRBD2	TRBV7-2	TRBJ2-1	once	CASSLEGLAGPYNEQFF	TGTGCCAGCAGCTTGGAAGGGCTAGCGGGGCCCTACAATGAGCAGTTCTTC
TRBD1	TRBV6-5	TRBJ2-7	NA	CASSGQGDEQYF	TGTGCCAGCAGCGGACAGGGGGACGAGCAGTACTTC
NA	TRBV20-1	TRBJ1-2	NA	CSAGPWGGYTF	TGCAGTGCTGGGCCGTGGGGCGGCTACACCTTC
NA	TRBV5-6	TRBJ2-1	NA	CASSFGSNNEQFF	TGTGCCAGCAGCTTTGGGAGCAACAATGAGCAGTTCTTC
NA	TRBV9	TRBJ1-6	NA	CASSVAFNSPLHF	TGTGCCAGCAGCGTAGCTTTTAATTCACCCCTCCACTTT
TRBD1	TRBV7-8	TRBJ2-7	few	CASSHSTGTGHSSYEQYF	TGTGCCAGCAGCCATTCTACCGGGACAGGCCACAGCTCCTACGAGCAGTACTTC
TRBD1	TRBV18	TRBJ2-2	NA	CASSPPGQGQPGELFF	TGTGCCAGCTCACCGCCGGGACAGGGTCAACCCGGGGAGCTGTTTTTT
TRBD1	TRBV29-1	TRBJ2-7	NA	CSVGPTRLGGGFMHEQYF	TGCAGCGTTGGCCCGACGCGGCTAGGGGGCGGTTTTATGCACGAGCAGTACTTC
NA	TRBV20-1	TRBJ2-2	NA	CSASPKNTGELFF	TGCAGTGCTAGTCCTAAAAACACCGGGGAGCTGTTTTTT
TRBD1	TRBV18	TRBJ1-5	NA	CASSQDRGTGSNQPQHF	TGTGCCAGCTCCCAGGACAGGGGGACTGGAAGCAATCAGCCCCAGCATTTT
NA	TRBV2	TRBJ1-4	NA	CASSDRWTNEKLFF	TGTGCCAGCAGTGATCGGTGGACTAATGAAAAACTGTTTTTT
NA	TRBV6-5	TRBJ1-5	NA	CASSRGGGNQPQHF	TGTGCCAGCAGTAGGGGGGGAGGCAATCAGCCCCAGCATTTT
NA	TRBV5-6	TRBJ2-5	few	CAITFFPETQYF	TGTGCCATCACCTTCTTCCCGGAGACCCAGTACTTC